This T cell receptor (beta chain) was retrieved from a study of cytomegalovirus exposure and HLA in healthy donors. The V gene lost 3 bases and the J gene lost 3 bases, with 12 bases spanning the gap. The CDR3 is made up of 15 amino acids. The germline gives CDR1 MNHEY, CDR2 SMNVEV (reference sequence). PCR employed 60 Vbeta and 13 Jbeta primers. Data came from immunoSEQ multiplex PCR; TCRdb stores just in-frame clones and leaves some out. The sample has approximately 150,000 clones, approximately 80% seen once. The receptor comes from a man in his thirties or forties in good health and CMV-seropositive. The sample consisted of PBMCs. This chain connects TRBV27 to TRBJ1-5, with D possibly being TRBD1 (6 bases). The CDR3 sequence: CASSFNRDTNQPQHF. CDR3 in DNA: TGTGCCAGCAGTTTCAACAGGGACACCAATCAGCCCCAGCATTTT.